This passage covers 9 T cell receptor beta chains from one sample sequenced in a study of shared clonotypes between healthy human individuals. Using immunoSEQ multiplex PCR, the repertoire was profiled, and TCRdb retains in-frame clones only, with some absent. Of fewer than 2.5 million clones in the sample, over 85% were seen once. Sequencing was done on a sample of naive CD4+ T cells from PBMCs. Subset reported: CD45RA+ positively selected. The receptors here all came from a man between 18 and 35 years old in good health. Some clones in this sample may be carry-over from other donors' samples.

V gene TRBV29-1 combines with J gene TRBJ1-1; 7 bases are shared with TRBD1. Germline CDR1 SQVTM, CDR2 ANQGSEA. The CDR3 consists of 13 residues. J gave up 1 base and V 6 bases, and 5 bases lay outside the gene matches. The CDR3 spells CSVPTGKNTEAFF. CDR3 bases: TGCAGCGTCCCGACAGGGAAGAACACTGAAGCTTTCTTT.

The rearrangement links TRBV28 to TRBJ1-1; 9 bases match TRBD1. The CDR3 extends over 13 amino acids. J was trimmed by 5 bases and V by 6 bases; bases with no gene match: 4. Germline lookup yields CDR1 MDHEN and CDR2 SYDVKM. CDR3 in amino acids: CASSGTGRTEAFF. CDR3 in DNA: TGTGCCAGCAGCGGGACAGGGCGGACTGAAGCTTTCTTT.

This clone was seen only once. V usage is TRBV2 and J usage is TRBJ1-5; no clear D. The CDR3 sequence is 15 residues long. Between the trimmed V and J ends, which lost 6 bases and 8 bases, there was a span of 20 bases. Germline CDR1 SNHLY, CDR2 FYNNEI. CDR3 in DNA: TGTGCCAGCAGCCCGGACCCTCCGTTTGTAGAGCCCCAGCATTTT. Amino acid sequence: CASSPDPPFVEPQHF.

The gene calls are TRBV6-1 and TRBJ2-7, with 7 bases matching TRBD1. V lost 3 bases to trimming and J lost 1 base; unmatched junction nucleotides: 15. The CDR3 contains 18 residues. Germline V CDR1 and CDR2: MNHNS, SASEGT. The CDR3 DNA sequence: TGTGCCAGCAGTGATCCTCGCCCCGGAGACAGGGTGTCCTACGAGCAGTACTTC. Amino acid sequence: CASSDPRPGDRVSYEQYF.

A few counts support this clone. This rearrangement joins TRBV5-4 to TRBJ1-5; possible D gene TRBD1, 6 bases. The CDR3 spans 14 residues. Trimming took off 0 bases at V and 4 bases at J, with 8 bases between the two ends. The germline CDR1 and CDR2 sequences are SGHNT and YYREEE (reference sequence). CDR3 DNA sequence: TGTGCCAGCAGCTTGGGAACAGGGAATCAGCCCCAGCATTTT. Translation: CASSLGTGNQPQHF.

The chain employs TRBV15 and TRBJ2-7, with 9 bases identical to TRBD2. CDR3 length: 19 residues. The ends lost 1 base at V and 2 bases at J; junction bases unmatched: 15. Germline V gives CDR1 LNHNV, CDR2 YYDKDF (reference sequence). The chain's CDR3 is CATSRGPAGGSLLTYEQYF. CDR3 nucleotide sequence: TGTGCCACCAGCAGAGGGCCAGCGGGAGGTTCGCTACTCACCTACGAGCAGTACTTC.

This clone was recorded only once. The rearrangement uses TRBV2 and TRBJ1-2; TRBD1 matches at 12 bases. V gave up 10 bases and J gave up 7 bases; unmatched junction bases: 13. CDR3 length: 15 amino acids. The V gene's germline CDR1 is SNHLY and CDR2 FYNNEI. CDR3 region: CATLAGTGGAGGYTF. In DNA, the CDR3 is TGTGCCACCCTAGCCGGGACAGGGGGCGCCGGTGGCTACACCTTC.

The chain combines TRBV7-2 with TRBJ1-1, with D possibly TRBD1 on 6 matching bases. The germline V gene has CDR1 SGHTA and CDR2 FQGNSA. V lost 4 bases, J lost 0 bases, and 12 bases lay in between. CDR3 length: 15 residues. In DNA form, the CDR3 reads TGTGCCAGCAGCTATACAGGGACGGTGAACACTGAAGCTTTCTTT. It is translated as CASSYTGTVNTEAFF.

Details on this clone: Other DNA variants within this sample encode the same CDR3. The chain links TRBV5-1 to TRBJ2-3; 14 nucleotides line up with TRBD2. This CDR3 has 16 residues. J gave up 6 bases and V 0 bases, and 3 bases lay outside the gene matches. Germline lookup yields CDR1 SGHRS and CDR2 YFSETQ. The CDR3 reads CASSLGLAGGPDTQYF. For the CDR3, the DNA is TGCGCCAGCAGCTTGGGACTAGCGGGAGGGCCTGATACGCAGTATTTT.